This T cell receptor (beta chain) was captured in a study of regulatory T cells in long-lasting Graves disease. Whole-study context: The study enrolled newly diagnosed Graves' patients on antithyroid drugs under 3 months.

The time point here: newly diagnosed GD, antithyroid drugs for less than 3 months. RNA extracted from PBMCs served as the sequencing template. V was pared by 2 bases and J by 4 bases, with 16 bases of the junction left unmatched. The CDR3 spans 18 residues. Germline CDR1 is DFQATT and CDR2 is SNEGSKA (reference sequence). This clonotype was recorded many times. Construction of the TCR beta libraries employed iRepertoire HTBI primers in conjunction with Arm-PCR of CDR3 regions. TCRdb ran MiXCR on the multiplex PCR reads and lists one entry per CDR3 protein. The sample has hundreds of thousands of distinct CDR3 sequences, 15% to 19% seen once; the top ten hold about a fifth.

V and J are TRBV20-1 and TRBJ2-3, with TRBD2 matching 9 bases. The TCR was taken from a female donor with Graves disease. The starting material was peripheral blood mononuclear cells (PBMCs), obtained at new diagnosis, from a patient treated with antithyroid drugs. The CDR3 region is CSARPGGGGGRAPDTQYF. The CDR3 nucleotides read TGCAGTGCTAGACCCGGAGGGGGCGGCGGGAGGGCCCCAGATACGCAGTATTTT.